The rows below give T cell receptor beta chains drawn from one sample of a study of T cell responses to AZD1222 COVID-19 vaccine. Sequenced by immunoSEQ multiplex PCR; TCRdb stores in-frame clones only, minus some. The data contain 70,000 to 95,000 clones, 85% to 90% of them singletons. The sequencing used peripheral blood, collected 28 days after the second AZD1222 dose. Every receptor here comes from an adult who received the AZD1222 COVID-19 vaccine. Both conserved end residues are part of each CDR3. A D gene is named only where the DNA matches it firmly. Some rows mark clone size as missing; the rest say once, few, many or name a class of expanded clone.

J: TRBJ2-3; length: 14; size: .; V: TRBV10-1; D: .; CDR3: CASSEASRGDTQYF; DNA: TGCGCCAGCAGTGAGGCCTCCCGGGGAGATACGCAGTATTTT
J: TRBJ1-1; length: 13; size: .; V: TRBV30; D: .; CDR3: CAWRVSGASEAFF; DNA: TGTGCCTGGAGGGTTAGCGGGGCGTCTGAAGCTTTCTTT
J: TRBJ1-4; length: 13; size: .; V: TRBV12-3/TRBV12-4; D: .; CDR3: CASSSGLVEKLFF; DNA: TGTGCCAGCAGTTCTGGATTGGTAGAAAAACTGTTTTTT
J: TRBJ2-2; length: 19; size: .; V: TRBV4-1; D: TRBD2; CDR3: CASSKQAASGGPNTGELFF; DNA: TGCGCCAGCAGCAAACAGGCAGCTAGCGGGGGCCCAAACACCGGGGAGCTGTTTTTT
J: TRBJ1-1; length: 13; size: .; V: TRBV21-1; D: .; CDR3: CALGIGRATEAFF; DNA: TGTGCCCTGGGGATTGGCAGGGCCACTGAAGCTTTCTTT
J: TRBJ2-5; length: 14; size: .; V: TRBV12-2; D: .; CDR3: CASRPRGQQETQYF; DNA: TGTGCAAGTCGCCCAAGGGGGCAACAAGAGACCCAGTACTTC
J: TRBJ2-7; length: 14; size: .; V: TRBV5-1; D: TRBD1; CDR3: CASSPTGDSYEQYF; DNA: TGCGCCAGCAGCCCGACAGGGGACTCCTACGAGCAGTACTTC
J: TRBJ2-2; length: 12; size: .; V: TRBV11-2; D: .; CDR3: CASSLIRGELFF; DNA: TGTGCCAGCAGCTTAATAAGGGGGGAGCTGTTTTTT
J: TRBJ2-7; length: 11; size: .; V: TRBV7-9; D: .; CDR3: CASRLGDEQYF; DNA: TGTGCCAGCAGGTTAGGGGACGAGCAGTACTTC
J: TRBJ2-3; length: 14; size: .; V: TRBV9; D: .; CDR3: CASSVDGRQGTQYF; DNA: TGTGCCAGCAGCGTAGACGGGAGACAGGGAACGCAGTATTTT
J: TRBJ1-4; length: 14; size: .; V: TRBV2; D: .; CDR3: CASGGGRPNEKLFF; DNA: TGTGCCAGCGGCGGGGGCAGGCCTAATGAAAAACTGTTTTTT
J: TRBJ1-5; length: 13; size: .; V: TRBV6-5; D: .; CDR3: CASRTQGYQPQHF; DNA: TGTGCCAGCAGGACCCAGGGATATCAGCCCCAGCATTTT
J: TRBJ2-7; length: 10; size: .; V: TRBV19; D: .; CDR3: CASSFGEQYF; DNA: TGTGCCAGTAGTTTTGGGGAGCAGTACTTC
J: TRBJ1-4; length: 15; size: .; V: TRBV7-6; D: TRBD1; CDR3: CASSLVQGAGEKLFF; DNA: TGTGCCAGCAGCTTAGTACAGGGGGCTGGTGAAAAACTGTTTTTT
J: TRBJ1-1; length: 14; size: .; V: TRBV5-1; D: TRBD1; CDR3: CASSLATGLDEAFF; DNA: TGCGCCAGCAGCTTGGCGACAGGGTTGGATGAAGCTTTCTTT
J: TRBJ1-5; length: 14; size: few; V: TRBV2; D: .; CDR3: CASSEQDFNQPQHF; DNA: TGTGCCAGCAGTGAACAGGACTTCAATCAGCCCCAGCATTTT
J: TRBJ2-6; length: 13; size: once; V: TRBV6-5; D: .; CDR3: CASAPSGANVLTF; DNA: TGTGCCAGCGCACCCTCGGGGGCCAACGTCCTGACTTTC